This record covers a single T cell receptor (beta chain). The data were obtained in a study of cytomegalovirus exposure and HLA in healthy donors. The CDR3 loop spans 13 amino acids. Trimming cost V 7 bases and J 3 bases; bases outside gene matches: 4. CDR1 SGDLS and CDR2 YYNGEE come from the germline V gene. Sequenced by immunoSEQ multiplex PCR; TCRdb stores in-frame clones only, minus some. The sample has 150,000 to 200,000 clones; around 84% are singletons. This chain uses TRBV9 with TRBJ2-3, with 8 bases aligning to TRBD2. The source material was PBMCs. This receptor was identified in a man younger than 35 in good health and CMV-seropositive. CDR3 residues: CASQGGRTDTQYF. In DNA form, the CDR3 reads TGTGCCAGCCAGGGCGGGAGGACAGATACGCAGTATTTT. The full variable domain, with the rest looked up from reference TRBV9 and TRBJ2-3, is DSGVTQTPKHLITATGQRVTLRCSPRSGDLSVYWYQQSLDQGLQFLIQYYNGEERAKGNILERFSAQQFPDLHSELNLSSLELGDSALYFCASQGGRTDTQYFGPGTRLTVL.